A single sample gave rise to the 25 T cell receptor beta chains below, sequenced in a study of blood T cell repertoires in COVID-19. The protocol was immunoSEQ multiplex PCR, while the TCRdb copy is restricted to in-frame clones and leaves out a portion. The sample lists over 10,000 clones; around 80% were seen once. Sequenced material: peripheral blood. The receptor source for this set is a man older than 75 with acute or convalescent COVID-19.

The CDR3 coding sequence is TGTGCCAGCAGCTATGCGAGCGGGGGGGCTTATAATGAGCAGTTCTTC. This codes for CASSYASGGAYNEQFF. The chain carries TRBV7-3 and TRBJ2-1; 10 bases match TRBD2. CDR1 is SGHTA, CDR2 FQGTGA, per germline. This CDR3 contains 16 residues. J was trimmed by 7 bases and V by 4 bases; bases with no gene match: 10.

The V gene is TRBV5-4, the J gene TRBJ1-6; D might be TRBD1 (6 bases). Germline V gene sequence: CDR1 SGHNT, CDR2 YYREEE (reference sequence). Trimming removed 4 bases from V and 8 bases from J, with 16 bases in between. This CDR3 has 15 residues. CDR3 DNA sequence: TGTGCCAGCAGCCCCAGGGGTAATAGTGATTCACCCCTCCACTTT. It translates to CASSPRGNSDSPLHF.

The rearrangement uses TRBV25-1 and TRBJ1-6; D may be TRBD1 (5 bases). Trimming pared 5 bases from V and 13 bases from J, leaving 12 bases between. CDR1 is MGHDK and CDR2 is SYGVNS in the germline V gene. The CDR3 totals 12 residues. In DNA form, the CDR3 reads TGTGCCAGCAGTCTGACAGTAGGGCCCCTCCACTTT. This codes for CASSLTVGPLHF.

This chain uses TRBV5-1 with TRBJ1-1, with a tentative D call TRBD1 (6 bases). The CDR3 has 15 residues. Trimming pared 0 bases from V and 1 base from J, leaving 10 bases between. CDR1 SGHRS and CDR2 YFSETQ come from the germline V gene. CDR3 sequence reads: CASSLVGAENTEAFF. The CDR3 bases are TGCGCCAGCAGCTTGGTGGGGGCGGAGAACACTGAAGCTTTCTTT.

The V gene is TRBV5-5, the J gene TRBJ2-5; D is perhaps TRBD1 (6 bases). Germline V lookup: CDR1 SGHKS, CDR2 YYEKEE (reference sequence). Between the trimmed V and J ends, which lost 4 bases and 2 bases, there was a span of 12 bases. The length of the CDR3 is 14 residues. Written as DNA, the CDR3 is TGTGCCAGCAGCATTGGGACAAATCAAGAGACCCAGTACTTC. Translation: CASSIGTNQETQYF.

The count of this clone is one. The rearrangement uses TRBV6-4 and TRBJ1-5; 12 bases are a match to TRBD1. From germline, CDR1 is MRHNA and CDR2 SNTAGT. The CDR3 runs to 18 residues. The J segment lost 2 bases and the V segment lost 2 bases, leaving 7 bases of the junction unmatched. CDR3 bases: TGTGCCAGCAGTGACCCGGGACAGGGGGCGAAAGGCAATCAGCCCCAGCATTTT. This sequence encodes CASSDPGQGAKGNQPQHF.

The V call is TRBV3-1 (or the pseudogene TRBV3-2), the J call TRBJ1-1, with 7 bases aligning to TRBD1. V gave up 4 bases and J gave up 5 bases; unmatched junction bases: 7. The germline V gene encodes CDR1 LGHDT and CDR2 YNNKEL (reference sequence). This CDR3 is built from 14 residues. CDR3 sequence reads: CASSLGQAGTEAFF. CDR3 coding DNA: TGTGCCAGCAGCCTCGGACAGGCAGGGACTGAAGCTTTCTTT.

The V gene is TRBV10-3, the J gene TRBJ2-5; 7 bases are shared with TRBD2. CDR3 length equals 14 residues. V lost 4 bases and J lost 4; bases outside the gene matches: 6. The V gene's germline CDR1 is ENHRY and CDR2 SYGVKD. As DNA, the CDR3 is TGTGCCATCAGTGGACTAGCCGGGCGAGAGACCCAGTACTTC. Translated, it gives CAISGLAGRETQYF.

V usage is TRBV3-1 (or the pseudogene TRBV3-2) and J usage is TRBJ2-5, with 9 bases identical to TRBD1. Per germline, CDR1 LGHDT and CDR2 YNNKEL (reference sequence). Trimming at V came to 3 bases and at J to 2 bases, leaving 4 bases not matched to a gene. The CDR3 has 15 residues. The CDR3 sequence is CASSHYGQGQETQYF. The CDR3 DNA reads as TGTGCCAGCAGCCATTACGGACAGGGGCAAGAGACCCAGTACTTC.

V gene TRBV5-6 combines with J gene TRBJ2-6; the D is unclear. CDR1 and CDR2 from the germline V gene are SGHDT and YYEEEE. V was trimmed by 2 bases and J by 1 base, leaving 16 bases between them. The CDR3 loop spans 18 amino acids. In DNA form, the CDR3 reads TGTGCCAGCAGCTTAGGTTTATTGGGCCGATCTGGGGCCAACGTCCTGACTTTC. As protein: CASSLGLLGRSGANVLTF.

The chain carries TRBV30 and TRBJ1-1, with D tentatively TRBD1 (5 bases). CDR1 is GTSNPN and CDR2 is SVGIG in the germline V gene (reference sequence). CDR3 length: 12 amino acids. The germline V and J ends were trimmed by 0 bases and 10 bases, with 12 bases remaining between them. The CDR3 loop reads CAWSVSGWRAFF. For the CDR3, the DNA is TGTGCCTGGAGTGTTTCAGGGTGGAGAGCTTTCTTT.

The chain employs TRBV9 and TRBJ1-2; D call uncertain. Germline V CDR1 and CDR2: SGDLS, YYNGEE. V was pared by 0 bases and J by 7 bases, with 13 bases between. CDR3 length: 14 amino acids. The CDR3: CASSVDYGYRGYTF. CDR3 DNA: TGTGCCAGCAGCGTAGATTACGGTTATCGTGGCTACACCTTC.

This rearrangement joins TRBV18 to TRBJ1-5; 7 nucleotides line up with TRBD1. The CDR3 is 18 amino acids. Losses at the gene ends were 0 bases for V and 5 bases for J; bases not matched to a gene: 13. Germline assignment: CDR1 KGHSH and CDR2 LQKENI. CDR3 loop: CASSPPSGGPTLHQPQHF. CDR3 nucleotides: TGTGCCAGCTCACCACCTTCAGGGGGACCTACCCTCCATCAGCCCCAGCATTTT.

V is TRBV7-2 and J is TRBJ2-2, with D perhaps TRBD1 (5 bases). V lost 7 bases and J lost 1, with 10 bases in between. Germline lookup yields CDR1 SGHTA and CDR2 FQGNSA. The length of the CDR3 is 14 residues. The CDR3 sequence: CASNPTGNTGELFF. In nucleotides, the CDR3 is TGTGCCAGCAACCCCACAGGGAACACCGGGGAGCTGTTTTTT.

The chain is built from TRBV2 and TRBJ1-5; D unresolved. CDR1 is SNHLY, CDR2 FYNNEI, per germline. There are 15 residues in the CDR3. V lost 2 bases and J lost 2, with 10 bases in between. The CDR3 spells CASSERGLGNQPQHF. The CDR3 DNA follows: TGTGCCAGCAGTGAACGGGGTCTCGGCAATCAGCCCCAGCATTTT.

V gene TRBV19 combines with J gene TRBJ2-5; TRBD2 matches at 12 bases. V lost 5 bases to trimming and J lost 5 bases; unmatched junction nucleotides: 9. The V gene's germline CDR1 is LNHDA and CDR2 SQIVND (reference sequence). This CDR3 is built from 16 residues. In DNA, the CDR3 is TGTGCCAGTAGTCCCCAGACTAGCGGGGGAATCGAGACCCAGTACTTC. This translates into CASSPQTSGGIETQYF.

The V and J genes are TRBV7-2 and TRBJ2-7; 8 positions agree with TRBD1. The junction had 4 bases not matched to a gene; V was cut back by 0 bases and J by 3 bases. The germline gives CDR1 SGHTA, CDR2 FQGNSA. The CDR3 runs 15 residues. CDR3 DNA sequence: TGTGCCAGCAGCTTAGCGGGACAGGATTACTACGAGCAGTACTTC. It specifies CASSLAGQDYYEQYF. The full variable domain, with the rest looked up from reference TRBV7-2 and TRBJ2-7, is GAGVSQSPSNKVTEKGKDVELRCDPISGHTALYWYRQSLGQGLEFLIYFQGNSAPDKSGLPSDRFSAERTGGSVSTLTIQRTQQEDSAVYLCASSLAGQDYYEQYFGPGTRLTVT.

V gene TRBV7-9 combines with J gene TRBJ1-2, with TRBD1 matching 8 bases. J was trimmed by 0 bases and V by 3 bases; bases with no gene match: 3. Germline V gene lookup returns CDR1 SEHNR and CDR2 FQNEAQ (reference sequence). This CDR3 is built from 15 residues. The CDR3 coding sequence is TGTGCCAGCAGCTTGGGACAGGCCGCTAACTATGGCTACACCTTC. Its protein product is CASSLGQAANYGYTF.

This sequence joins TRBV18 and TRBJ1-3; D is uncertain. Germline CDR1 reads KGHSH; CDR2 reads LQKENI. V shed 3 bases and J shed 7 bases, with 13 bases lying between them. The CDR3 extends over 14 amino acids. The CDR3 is CASSPDFTANTIYF. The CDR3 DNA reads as TGTGCCAGCTCACCGGATTTTACAGCTAACACCATATATTTT.

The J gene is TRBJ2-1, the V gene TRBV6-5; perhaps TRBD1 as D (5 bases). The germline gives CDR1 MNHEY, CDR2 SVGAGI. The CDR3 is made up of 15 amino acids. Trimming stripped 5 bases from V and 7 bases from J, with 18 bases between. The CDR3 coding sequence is TGTGCCAGCAGTAACAGTGGGGCTAGTATGAATGAGCAGTTCTTC. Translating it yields CASSNSGASMNEQFF.

CDR3 nucleotides: TGTGCCAGCAGTCTTTCCCAGGGGAAAGCTTTCTTT. This translates into CASSLSQGKAFF. The rearrangement joins TRBV6-5 to TRBJ1-1; TRBD1 is a possible D gene (6 bases). Germline assignment: CDR1 MNHEY and CDR2 SVGAGI. V was shortened by 5 bases and J by 9 bases, with 13 bases between the two germline ends. The CDR3 loop spans 12 amino acids.

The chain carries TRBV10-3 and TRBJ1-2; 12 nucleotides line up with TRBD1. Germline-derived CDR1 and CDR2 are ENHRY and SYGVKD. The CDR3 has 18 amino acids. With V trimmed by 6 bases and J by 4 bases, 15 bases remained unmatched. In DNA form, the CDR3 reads TGTGCCATCAGCTCCCGGGACAGGGGGCTCCTTACCGTCTATGGCTACACCTTC. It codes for CAISSRDRGLLTVYGYTF.

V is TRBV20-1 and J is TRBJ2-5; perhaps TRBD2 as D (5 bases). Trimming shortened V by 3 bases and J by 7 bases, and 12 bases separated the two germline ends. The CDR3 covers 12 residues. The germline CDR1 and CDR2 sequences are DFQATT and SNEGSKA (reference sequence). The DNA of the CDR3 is TGCAGTGCTAGTCGGTCACGGGGGACCCAGTACTTC. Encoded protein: CSASRSRGTQYF.

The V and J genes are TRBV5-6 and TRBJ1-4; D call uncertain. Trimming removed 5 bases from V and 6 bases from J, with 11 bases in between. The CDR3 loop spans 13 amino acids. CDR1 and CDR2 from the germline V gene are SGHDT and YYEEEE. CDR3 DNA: TGTGCCAGCAGAGTGCGGGGTGATGAAAAACTGTTTTTT. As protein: CASRVRGDEKLFF.

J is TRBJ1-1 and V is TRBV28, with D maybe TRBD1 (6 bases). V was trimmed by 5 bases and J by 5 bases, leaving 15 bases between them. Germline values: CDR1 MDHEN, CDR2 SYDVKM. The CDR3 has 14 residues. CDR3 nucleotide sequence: TGTGCCAGCAGTCTGATCAGGGGCTTAACTGAAGCTTTCTTT. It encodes CASSLIRGLTEAFF.